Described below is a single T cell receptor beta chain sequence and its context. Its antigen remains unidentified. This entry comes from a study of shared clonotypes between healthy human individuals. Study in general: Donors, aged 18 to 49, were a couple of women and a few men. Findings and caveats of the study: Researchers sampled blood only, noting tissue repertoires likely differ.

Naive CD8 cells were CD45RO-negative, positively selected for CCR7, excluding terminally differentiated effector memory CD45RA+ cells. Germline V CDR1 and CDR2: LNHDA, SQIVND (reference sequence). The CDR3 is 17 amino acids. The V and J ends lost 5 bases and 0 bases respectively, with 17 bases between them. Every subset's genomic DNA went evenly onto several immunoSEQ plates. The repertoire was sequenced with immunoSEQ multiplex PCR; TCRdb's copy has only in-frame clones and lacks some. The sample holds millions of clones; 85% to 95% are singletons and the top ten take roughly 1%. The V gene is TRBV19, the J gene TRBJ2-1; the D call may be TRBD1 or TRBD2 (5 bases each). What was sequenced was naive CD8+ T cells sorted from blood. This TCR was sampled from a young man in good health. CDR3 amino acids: CASSLKGPFSSYNEQFF. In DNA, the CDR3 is TGTGCCAGTAGTCTCAAGGGACCCTTTAGCTCCTACAATGAGCAGTTCTTC.